A single sample is the source of the 14 T cell receptor beta chains below, sequenced in a study of cytomegalovirus exposure and HLA in healthy donors. PCR primers comprised 60 Vbeta and 13 Jbeta primers. TCRdb's copy holds only in-frame clones and misses some; the assay was immunoSEQ multiplex PCR. Here the sample spans 110,000 or so clones, 75% to 85% being singletons. The sample consisted of PBMCs. The receptors were sampled from a man younger than 35 in good health and CMV-seronegative.

The chain links TRBV5-1 to TRBJ1-5; the D gene is possibly TRBD1 (6 bases). V dropped 3 bases and J dropped 4 bases, with 14 bases sitting between them. This CDR3 region has 15 residues. Germline CDR1 is SGHRS and CDR2 is YFSETQ. This CDR3 reads CASSSTGTLNQPQHF. CDR3 nucleotides: TGCGCCAGCAGCTCTACCGGGACACTAAATCAGCCCCAGCATTTT.

This clone has just a few counts. V is TRBV30 and J is TRBJ2-1; 8 bases are shared with TRBD1. This CDR3 is built from 14 residues. After removal of 4 bases from V and 0 bases from J, the junction contained 2 bases not matched to a gene. Germline loops: CDR1 GTSNPN, CDR2 SVGIG (reference sequence). The CDR3 sequence: CAWNRGISYNEQFF. For the CDR3, the DNA is TGTGCCTGGAACAGGGGGATCTCCTACAATGAGCAGTTCTTC.

The chain links TRBV5-1 to TRBJ2-1, with 8 bases aligning to TRBD2. The germline V gene has CDR1 SGHRS and CDR2 YFSETQ. The V segment lost 0 bases and the J segment 7 bases; nucleotides outside the gene matches: 6. The CDR3 length is 15 residues. The CDR3 here is CASSLVSGGRNEQFF. CDR3 nucleotides: TGCGCCAGCAGCTTGGTCAGCGGGGGAAGGAATGAGCAGTTCTTC.

The chain joins TRBV7-3 to TRBJ1-3; D unresolved. CDR3 length: 14 residues. V lost 5 bases, J lost 1 base, and 9 bases lay in between. The germline V gene encodes CDR1 SGHTA and CDR2 FQGTGA. CDR3 DNA: TGTGCCAGCAGCGTTCTCCGTTCTGGAAACACCATATATTTT. Protein: CASSVLRSGNTIYF. The full variable domain, rest sourced from reference TRBV7-3 and TRBJ1-3, is GAGVSQTPSNKVTEKGKYVELRCDPISGHTALYWYRQSLGQGPEFLIYFQGTGAADDSGLPNDRFFAVRPEGSVSTLKIQRTERGDSAVYLCASSVLRSGNTIYFGEGSWLTVV.

The V and J genes are TRBV19 and TRBJ2-5; TRBD1 might be the D (6 bases). CDR3 size: 15 residues. Germline CDR1 reads LNHDA; CDR2 reads SQIVND (reference sequence). Deletions cut 5 bases from V and 5 bases from J, with 18 bases between. This CDR3 is CASSPDRGIGETQYF. In DNA, the CDR3 is TGTGCCAGTAGTCCGGACAGAGGTATCGGTGAGACCCAGTACTTC.

The chain recombines TRBV11-2 with TRBJ2-7, with 11 bases matching TRBD2. This CDR3 is built from 15 residues. The trim removed 2 bases at V and 6 bases at J, leaving 6 bases unmatched. Germline V lookup: CDR1 SGHAT, CDR2 FQNNGV. For the CDR3, the DNA is TGTGCCAGCAGCTTAATTACTAGCGGGAGTGGCGAGCAGTACTTC. Translated: CASSLITSGSGEQYF.

This sequence joins TRBV4-3 and TRBJ2-2; 7 bases are a match to TRBD2. V was clipped by 1 base and J by 3 bases; unmatched bases: 5. Germline CDR1 and CDR2: LGHNA and YSLEER. The CDR3 covers 16 residues. DNA for the CDR3: TGCGCCAGCAGCCAAGTGGTGACTAGCTACACCGGGGAGCTGTTTTTT. This gives the protein CASSQVVTSYTGELFF.

The chain carries TRBV7-2 and TRBJ2-5, with TRBD2 matching 10 bases. The J call may be faulty, since TRBJ2-7 better matches the DNA end. The germline V gene has CDR1 SGHTA and CDR2 FQGNSA. This CDR3 comprises 16 residues. This CDR3 reads CASSPRPGLATYEQYF. CDR3 nucleotides: TGTGCCAGCAGCCCACGTCCGGGACTAGCGACCTACGAGCAGTACTTC.

The chain uses TRBV6-6 and TRBJ2-7, with D maybe TRBD1 (6 bases). Germline V gives CDR1 MNHNY, CDR2 SVGAGI (reference sequence). Trimming left V 7 bases short and J 8 bases short, with 18 bases between. This CDR3 comprises 13 residues. The CDR3 coding sequence is TGTGCCAGCATAAAATCACAGGGTGGGAAGCAGTACTTC. Protein product: CASIKSQGGKQYF.

This chain links TRBV5-4 with TRBJ2-3; TRBD2 is a possible D gene (6 bases). The germline V gene encodes CDR1 SGHNT and CDR2 YYREEE (reference sequence). Trimming stripped 4 bases from V and 4 bases from J, with 13 bases between. CDR3 length equals 14 residues. Written as DNA, the CDR3 is TGTGCCAGCAGCCTCTCCGGGACTCCAGATACGCAGTATTTT. This encodes CASSLSGTPDTQYF.

The chain is built from TRBV4-1 and TRBJ2-5; D perhaps matches TRBD2 (6 bases). The V gene lost 4 bases and the J gene lost 4 bases, with 16 bases spanning the gap. CDR1 and CDR2 (germline): MGHRA, YSYEKL. The CDR3 runs to 15 residues. The CDR3 reads CASSLIASVGETQYF. In DNA, the CDR3 is TGCGCCAGCAGCCTTATCGCTAGCGTGGGAGAGACCCAGTACTTC.

The chain carries TRBV7-2 and TRBJ2-1; 10 bases agree with TRBD2. The CDR3 is 16 residues long. The V segment lost 2 bases and the J segment 10 bases; nucleotides outside the gene matches: 11. Germline values: CDR1 SGHTA, CDR2 FQGNSA. The CDR3 region has the DNA TGTGCCAGCAGCTTAAGGGGCCTAGCGGGAGTCGGGGAGCAGTTCTTC. Translated: CASSLRGLAGVGEQFF.

The V and J genes are TRBV30 and TRBJ1-1; D ambiguous. CDR3 length equals 12 residues. Germline V gene sequence: CDR1 GTSNPN, CDR2 SVGIG (reference sequence). V lost 1 base to trimming and J lost 8 bases, with 11 bases between them. In DNA form, the CDR3 reads TGTGCCTGGAGTGCCCCCGCGGGCGAAGCTTTCTTT. Protein product: CAWSAPAGEAFF. The variable domain in full, completed from reference TRBV30 and TRBJ1-1, reads SQTIHQWPATLVQPVGSPLSLECTVEGTSNPNLYWYRQAAGRGLQLLFYSVGIGQISSEVPQNLSASRPQDRQFILSSKKLLLSDSGFYLCAWSAPAGEAFFGQGTRLTVV.

V and J are TRBV5-4 and TRBJ1-4; the match to TRBD1 covers 8 bases. Germline V gene sequence: CDR1 SGHNT, CDR2 YYREEE (reference sequence). This CDR3 is built from 17 residues. Germline trimming cut 4 bases from V and 6 bases from J; bases unmatched to any gene: 14. CDR3 residues: CASSPQGQGDGYEKLFF. CDR3 coding DNA: TGTGCCAGCAGCCCCCAAGGACAGGGTGACGGATATGAAAAACTGTTTTTT.